These 26 T cell receptor beta chains were all obtained from the same sample, sequenced in a study of regulatory T cells in long-lasting Graves disease. The TCR beta library used iRepertoire HTBI primers with Arm-PCR amplification of CDR3. TCRdb re-called the multiplex PCR reads through MiXCR, storing one row per CDR3 protein. The sample shows 400,000 to 500,000 distinct CDR3 sequences, 14% of them seen only once. This sample's time point: newly diagnosed GD, antithyroid drugs for less than 3 months. TCR sequences were obtained from RNA taken from PBMCs. In addition, the sample was reused for a study of T cells in Graves' hyperthyroidism and ophthalmopathy.

Sample: peripheral blood mononuclear cells (PBMCs), taken at new diagnosis, from a patient treated with antithyroid drugs. The receptor source for this set is a woman aged 45 to 65 with Graves disease.

This clonotype was counted between two and nine times. The rearrangement links TRBV4-2 to TRBJ1-1; D is possibly TRBD1 (6 bases). Germline V gives CDR1 LGHNA, CDR2 YNFKEQ. The CDR3 length is 16 residues. V lost 0 bases and J lost 6, with 17 bases in between. Written as DNA, the CDR3 is TGTGCCAGCAGCCAAGATGTTCAACAGGGTAACGCTGAAGCTTTCTTT. Translation gives CASSQDVQQGNAEAFF.

This clonotype was seen a handful of times. V and J are TRBV27 and TRBJ1-6; TRBD1 matches 7 bases. The CDR3 totals 15 residues. The germline V gene has CDR1 MNHEY and CDR2 SMNVEV (reference sequence). The V segment lost 2 bases and the J segment 10 bases; nucleotides outside the gene matches: 8. CDR3 in DNA: TGTGCCAGCAGTTTACACAGGGGATCGGTCTCACCCCTCCACTTT. It codes for CASSLHRGSVSPLHF.

This chain connects TRBV5-1 to TRBJ2-7; TRBD2 is a possible D gene (6 bases). This CDR3 contains 13 residues. With 4 bases removed from V and 2 bases from J, the gap between germline ends came to 10 bases. Germline CDR1 SGHRS, CDR2 YFSETQ. The DNA for the CDR3 is TGCGCCAGCAGCGCGGGACTGACCTACGAGCAGTACTTC. Its translation is CASSAGLTYEQYF.

V and J are TRBV15 and TRBJ2-5, with D perhaps TRBD2 (5 bases). The CDR3 spans 13 residues. Trimming took off 0 bases at V and 4 bases at J, with 6 bases between the two ends. Germline V gives CDR1 LNHNV, CDR2 YYDKDF (reference sequence). The CDR3 region has the DNA TGTGCCACCAGCAGAGATCGGGGAGAGACCCAGTACTTC. It yields the protein CATSRDRGETQYF.

This clonotype was detected many times. V usage is TRBV7-6 and J usage is TRBJ1-1; D is ambiguous. Deletions cut 1 base from V and 2 bases from J, with 8 bases between. Germline V gives CDR1 SGHVS, CDR2 FNYEAQ. This CDR3 spans 14 amino acids. CDR3 residues: CASSLVWDNTEAFF. In DNA form, the CDR3 reads TGTGCCAGCAGCTTAGTGTGGGATAACACTGAAGCTTTCTTT.

This clonotype turned up a few times. The genes are TRBV5-1 and TRBJ2-1; 11 nucleotides agree with TRBD2. V lost 1 base and J lost 5; bases outside the gene matches: 5. The CDR3 has 16 residues. Germline V gives CDR1 SGHRS, CDR2 YFSETQ. The CDR3 region is CASSLTTSGSNNEQFF. The CDR3 region has the DNA TGCGCCAGCAGCTTGACAACTAGCGGGAGTAACAATGAGCAGTTCTTC.

This clonotype turned up a few times. Here the CDR3 reads CASSLGPGLEAFF. In DNA, the CDR3 is TGCGCCAGCAGCTTGGGACCCGGACTCGAAGCTTTCTTT. V usage is TRBV5-1 and J usage is TRBJ1-1, with D hard to call. The CDR3 length is 13 residues. The V gene's germline CDR1 is SGHRS and CDR2 YFSETQ. The V end lost 0 bases, the J end lost 8 bases, and 11 bases lay between the germline ends. Together with reference TRBV5-1 and TRBJ1-1, the CDR3 gives the full variable domain: KAGVTQTPRYLIKTRGQQVTLSCSPISGHRSVSWYQQTPGQGLQFLFEYFSETQRNKGNFPGRFSGRQFSNSRSEMNVSTLELGDSALYLCASSLGPGLEAFFGQGTRLTVV.

This clonotype was seen a few times. The V and J genes are TRBV9 and TRBJ2-2; D is uncertain. The V and J ends lost 2 bases and 0 bases respectively, with 8 bases between them. This CDR3 is 15 amino acids long. Germline V CDR1 and CDR2: SGDLS, YYNGEE. CDR3: CASSVRVANTGELFF. The CDR3 nucleotides are TGTGCCAGCAGCGTTAGGGTTGCGAACACCGGGGAGCTGTTTTTT.

This clonotype has at least ten counts. The chain has TRBV5-1 and TRBJ2-1; D possibly uses TRBD1 or TRBD2 (5 bases each). This CDR3 comprises 18 residues. From germline, CDR1 is SGHRS and CDR2 YFSETQ. Trimming removed 0 bases at V and 0 bases at J, with 16 bases between. CDR3 bases: TGCGCCAGCAGCTTGGCCGGGGCACTAAGTATCTCCTACAATGAGCAGTTCTTC. Translation gives CASSLAGALSISYNEQFF.

The chain recombines TRBV7-2 with TRBJ2-3; the D is unclear. V was shortened by 1 base and J by 7 bases, with 12 bases between the two germline ends. Germline assignment: CDR1 SGHTA and CDR2 FQGNSA. The CDR3 covers 14 residues. CDR3 residues: CASSLGSDLNTQYF. DNA of the CDR3: TGTGCCAGCAGCTTAGGAAGTGATCTGAATACGCAGTATTTT.

This clonotype was seen a few times. The J gene is TRBJ1-1, the V gene TRBV10-3; no definite D call. This CDR3 contains 14 residues. The V gene lost 6 bases and the J gene lost 1 base, with 12 bases spanning the gap. CDR1 is ENHRY, CDR2 SYGVKD, per germline. Here the CDR3 DNA reads TGTGCCATCAGCGGTCATGGCCGGAACACTGAAGCTTTCTTT. Amino acids: CAISGHGRNTEAFF.

This clonotype was picked up a small number of times. A single base separates this from a much larger clone, so it may be a read error. The chain recombines TRBV20-1 with TRBJ2-5; the D gene is possibly TRBD1 (6 bases). The germline CDR1 and CDR2 sequences are DFQATT and SNEGSKA (reference sequence). The CDR3 has 13 residues. Trimming shortened V by 3 bases and J by 4 bases, and 12 bases separated the two germline ends. The CDR3 is CSARGQGLETQYF. The CDR3 nucleotides are TGCAGTGCTAGGGGGCAGGGGTTAGAGACCCAGTACTTC.

This chain uses TRBV3-1 with TRBJ2-1; 15 nucleotides match TRBD2. V was clipped by 0 bases and J by 5 bases; unmatched bases: 8. The CDR3 has 19 amino acids. From germline, CDR1 is LGHDT and CDR2 YNNKEL (reference sequence). The CDR3 DNA reads as TGTGCCAGCAGCCAAGATAACGGGGGACTAGCGGGAGGAGACAATGAGCAGTTCTTC. The encoded protein is CASSQDNGGLAGGDNEQFF.

This clonotype was seen many times. The V gene is TRBV28, the J gene TRBJ2-1, with 7 bases that match TRBD2. The CDR3 spans 13 residues. Germline V gives CDR1 MDHEN, CDR2 SYDVKM. J was trimmed by 8 bases and V by 3 bases; bases with no gene match: 4. The CDR3 sequence is CASSFAGAYEQFF. CDR3 DNA sequence: TGTGCCAGCAGTTTTGCGGGAGCTTATGAGCAGTTCTTC.

This clonotype has a count of ten or more. This sequence joins TRBV6-6 and TRBJ2-7, with D perhaps TRBD2 (6 bases). V was trimmed by 0 bases and J by 5 bases, leaving 14 bases between them. CDR3 length equals 15 residues. Germline V gene sequence: CDR1 MNHNY, CDR2 SVGAGI (reference sequence). The CDR3 spells CASSYSTSSSHEQYF. CDR3 sequence (DNA): TGTGCCAGCAGTTACTCGACTAGTAGTAGCCACGAGCAGTACTTC.

Details on this clonotype: A much larger clone is a single base away; this may be a read error. The CDR3 does not close with the conserved phenylalanine or tryptophan, likely indicating a read error. J is TRBJ2-5 and V is TRBV9; 9 bases map to TRBD2. The CDR3 runs to 17 residues. After removal of 4 bases from V and 5 bases from J, the junction contained 15 bases not matched to a gene. Germline V gene lookup returns CDR1 SGDLS and CDR2 YYNGEE. In DNA form, the CDR3 reads TGTGCCAGCAGCCCGCTAGGGACTAGCTTTGGCGGGGAGACCCAGTACTCC. It yields the protein CASSPLGTSFGGETQYS.

About this clonotype itself: This may be a read error, as it is one base from a much larger clone. The CDR3 DNA sequence: TGCAGTGCTACCACGACTAGCGGGAGTAGAGATACGCAGTATTTT. It translates to CSATTTSGSRDTQYF. The chain employs TRBV20-1 and TRBJ2-3; 12 bases map to TRBD2. The germline V gene has CDR1 DFQATT and CDR2 SNEGSKA (reference sequence). V shed 4 bases, J shed 5 bases, and the junction held 7 bases outside the gene matches. The CDR3 loop spans 15 amino acids.

This clonotype occurred many times. The rearrangement joins TRBV28 to TRBJ1-1, with a tentative D call TRBD1 (5 bases). This CDR3 region has 15 residues. Germline-derived CDR1 and CDR2 are MDHEN and SYDVKM. V was clipped by 2 bases and J by 5 bases, with 15 bases between them. The CDR3 nucleotides read TGTGCCAGCAGTTTACCTCCGGGGCCCGGGACTGAAGCTTTCTTT. Its translation is CASSLPPGPGTEAFF.

This clonotype was seen many times. This chain uses TRBV5-1 with TRBJ2-5; possible D gene TRBD1, 7 bases. The CDR3 spans 16 residues. Germline CDR1 SGHRS, CDR2 YFSETQ. The germline V and J ends were trimmed by 7 bases and 1 base, with 20 bases remaining between them. CDR3: CASSGMAGQPQETQYF. CDR3 bases: TGCGCCAGCTCAGGAATGGCGGGACAGCCCCAAGAGACCCAGTACTTC. Full variable domain (missing parts from reference TRBV5-1 and TRBJ2-5): KAGVTQTPRYLIKTRGQQVTLSCSPISGHRSVSWYQQTPGQGLQFLFEYFSETQRNKGNFPGRFSGRQFSNSRSEMNVSTLELGDSALYLCASSGMAGQPQETQYFGPGTRLLVL.

The J gene is TRBJ2-7, the V gene TRBV20-1; weak D call: TRBD2 (6 bases). Per the germline V gene, CDR1 is DFQATT and CDR2 is SNEGSKA (reference sequence). V lost 6 bases and J 7 bases, leaving 22 bases between the germline ends. The length of the CDR3 is 14 residues. The chain's CDR3 is CSATPAPGEGEQYF. CDR3 DNA: TGCAGTGCCACCCCCGCCCCGGGAGAAGGTGAGCAGTACTTC.

Ten or more counts support this clonotype. The chain links TRBV12-3 or TRBV12-4 to TRBJ1-4, with D tentatively TRBD1 (6 bases). V lost 2 bases and J 8 bases, leaving 12 bases between the germline ends. The CDR3 is made up of 14 amino acids. CDR3 amino acids: CASSLRQVGEKLFF. The CDR3 nucleotides read TGTGCCAGCAGTTTAAGACAGGTTGGGGAAAAACTGTTTTTT.

This clonotype was detected only a few times. The CDR3 DNA sequence: TGTGCCAGCAGCCTACCTATTTACAATGAGCAGTTCTTC. This translates into CASSLPIYNEQFF. The J gene is TRBJ2-1, the V gene TRBV7-2; D uncertain. The germline V gene has CDR1 SGHTA and CDR2 FQGNSA. V lost 5 bases and J 4 bases, leaving 9 bases between the germline ends. This CDR3 contains 13 residues. Full variable domain (remainder filled in from reference TRBV7-2 and TRBJ2-1): GAGVSQSPSNKVTEKGKDVELRCDPISGHTALYWYRQSLGQGLEFLIYFQGNSAPDKSGLPSDRFSAERTGGSVSTLTIQRTQQEDSAVYLCASSLPIYNEQFFGPGTRLTVL.

At least ten counts were recorded for this clonotype. The chain has TRBV27 and TRBJ2-7; D may be TRBD1 or TRBD2 (5 bases each). The length of the CDR3 is 15 residues. Germline values: CDR1 MNHEY, CDR2 SMNVEV (reference sequence). The V end lost 4 bases, the J end lost 3 bases, and 16 bases lay between the germline ends. The CDR3 DNA is TGTGCCAGCAGTTGGGGCATACCGGGGTACTACGAGCAGTACTTC. Protein: CASSWGIPGYYEQYF.

This clonotype has a handful of counts. The chain is built from TRBV7-2 and TRBJ1-4, with TRBD1 as a possible D gene (6 bases). The CDR3 covers 16 residues. V was shortened by 7 bases and J by 5 bases, with 20 bases between the two germline ends. The germline gives CDR1 SGHTA, CDR2 FQGNSA. The CDR3 coding sequence is TGTGCCAGCATCCAGACACTGACAGGAGAAAATGAAAAACTGTTTTTT. Amino acid sequence: CASIQTLTGENEKLFF.

In DNA form, the CDR3 reads TGTGCCAGCAGTGAATCGGGGGCGCGTTGGGTCACTGAAGCTTTCTTT. This encodes CASSESGARWVTEAFF. This rearrangement joins TRBV6-1 to TRBJ1-1, with a weak D call TRBD1 (6 bases). Germline-derived CDR1 and CDR2 are MNHNS and SASEGT. The CDR3 covers 16 residues. Trimming left V 2 bases short and J 4 bases short, with 17 bases between.

This clonotype was counted ten times or more. The V and J genes are TRBV29-1 and TRBJ2-3; TRBD2 matches 8 bases. The V segment lost 7 bases and the J segment 2 bases; nucleotides outside the gene matches: 11. Germline-derived CDR1 and CDR2 are SQVTM and ANQGSEA. The CDR3 runs to 15 residues. The CDR3 region has the DNA TGCAGCGCCCAGCCCTTTAGCGGGAACACAGATACGCAGTATTTT. This codes for CSAQPFSGNTDTQYF.